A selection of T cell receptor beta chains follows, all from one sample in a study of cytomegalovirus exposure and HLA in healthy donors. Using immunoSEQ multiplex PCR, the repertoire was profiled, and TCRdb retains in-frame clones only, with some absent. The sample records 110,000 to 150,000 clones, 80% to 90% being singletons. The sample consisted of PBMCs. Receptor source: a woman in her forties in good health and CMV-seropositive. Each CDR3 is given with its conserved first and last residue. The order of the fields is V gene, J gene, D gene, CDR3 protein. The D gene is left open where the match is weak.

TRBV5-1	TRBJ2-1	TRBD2	CASSVAGSASYNEQFF
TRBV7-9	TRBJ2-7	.	CASSSTESYEQYF
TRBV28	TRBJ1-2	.	CASLRRDIPNYGYTF
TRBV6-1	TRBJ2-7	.	CASSAAGGAYEQYF
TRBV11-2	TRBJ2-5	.	CASSPRLDQETQYF
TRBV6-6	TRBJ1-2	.	CASSSRRDGYTF
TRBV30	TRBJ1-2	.	CAWSDGGNYGYTF
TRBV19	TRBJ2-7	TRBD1	CASSIDRGQGSSYEQYF
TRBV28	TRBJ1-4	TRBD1	CASSHHQGAVEEKLFF
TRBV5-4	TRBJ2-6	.	CASSLGGAGANVLTF
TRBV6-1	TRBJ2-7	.	CASSFLASEGYEQYF
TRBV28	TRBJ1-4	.	CASSYRDNEKLFF
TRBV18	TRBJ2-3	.	CASSPNRGDTQYF
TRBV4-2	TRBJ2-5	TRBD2	CASSQEGSGGHQETQYF
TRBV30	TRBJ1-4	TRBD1	CAWSRDRGGGEKLFF
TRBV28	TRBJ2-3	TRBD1	CASSPGQGWGDTQYF